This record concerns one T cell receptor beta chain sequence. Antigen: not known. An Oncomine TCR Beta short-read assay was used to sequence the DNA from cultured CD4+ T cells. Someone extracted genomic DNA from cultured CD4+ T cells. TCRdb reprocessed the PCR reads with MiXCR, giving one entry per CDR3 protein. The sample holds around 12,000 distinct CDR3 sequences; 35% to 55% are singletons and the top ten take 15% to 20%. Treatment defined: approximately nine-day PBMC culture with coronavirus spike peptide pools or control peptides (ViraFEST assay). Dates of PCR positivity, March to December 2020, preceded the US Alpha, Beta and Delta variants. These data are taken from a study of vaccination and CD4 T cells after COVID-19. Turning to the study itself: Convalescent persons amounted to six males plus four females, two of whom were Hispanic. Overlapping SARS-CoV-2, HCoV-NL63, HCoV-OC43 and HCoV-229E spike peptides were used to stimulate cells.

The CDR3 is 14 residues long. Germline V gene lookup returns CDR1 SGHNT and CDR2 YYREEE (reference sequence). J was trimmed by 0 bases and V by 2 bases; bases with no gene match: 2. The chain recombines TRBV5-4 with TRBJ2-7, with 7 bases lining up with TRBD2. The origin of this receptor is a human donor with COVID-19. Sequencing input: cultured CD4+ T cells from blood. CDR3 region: CASSFGTNSYEQYF. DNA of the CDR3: TGTGCCAGCAGCTTCGGGACTAACTCCTACGAGCAGTACTTC.